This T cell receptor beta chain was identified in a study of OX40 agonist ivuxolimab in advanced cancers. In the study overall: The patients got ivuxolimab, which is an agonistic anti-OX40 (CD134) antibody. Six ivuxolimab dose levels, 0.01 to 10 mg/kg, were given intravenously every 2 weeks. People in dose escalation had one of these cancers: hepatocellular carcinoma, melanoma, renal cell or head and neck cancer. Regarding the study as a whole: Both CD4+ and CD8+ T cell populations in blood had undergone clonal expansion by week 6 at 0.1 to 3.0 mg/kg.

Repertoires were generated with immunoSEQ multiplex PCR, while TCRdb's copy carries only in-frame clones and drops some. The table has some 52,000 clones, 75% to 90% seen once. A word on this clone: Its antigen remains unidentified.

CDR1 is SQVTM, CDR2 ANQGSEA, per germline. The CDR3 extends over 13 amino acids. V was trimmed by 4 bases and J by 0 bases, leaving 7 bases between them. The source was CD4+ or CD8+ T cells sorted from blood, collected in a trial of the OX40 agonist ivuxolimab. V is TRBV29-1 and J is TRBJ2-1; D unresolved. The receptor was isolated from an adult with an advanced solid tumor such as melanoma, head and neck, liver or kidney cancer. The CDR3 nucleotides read TGCAGCGTTGCCACTGACTCCTACAATGAGCAGTTCTTC. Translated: CSVATDSYNEQFF.